This section outlines one T cell receptor beta chain sequence together with its context. This sample was included in a study of T-cell memory formation after mild COVID-19. The germline V gene has CDR1 LGHNA and CDR2 YNFKEQ. The CDR3 length is 17 residues. V was cut by 4 bases and J by 3 bases, with 22 bases left in between. TCRdb ran MiXCR on the 5' RACE reads and lists one entry per CDR3 protein. The profile shows roughly 300,000 distinct CDR3 sequences, roughly 13% of them singletons. Material: PBMCs or a T cell subset sorted from them (not recorded which). The rearrangement uses TRBV4-2 and TRBJ2-7; D is perhaps TRBD1 or TRBD2 (5 bases each). The source of this sequence is a man between 18 and 35 years old who had mild COVID-19 (a few samples of this study predate the infection). Cell type and time point are not known. This chain's CDR3 is CASSRVPGPRGDYEQYF. The CDR3 coding sequence is TGTGCCAGCAGCCGCGTCCCGGGACCCCGAGGAGACTACGAGCAGTACTTC.